A single sample is the source of the 5 T cell receptor beta chains below, sequenced in a study of cytomegalovirus exposure and HLA in healthy donors. Primers for the PCR totalled 60 Vbeta and 13 Jbeta. Libraries were prepared by immunoSEQ multiplex PCR; TCRdb keeps only in-frame clonotypes and omits some of them. The sample yields fewer than 250,000 clones, 76% seen once. Sequencing used PBMCs. The receptors were sampled from a man in his late teens or twenties in good health and CMV-seronegative.

The chain carries TRBV2 and TRBJ1-5; D perhaps matches TRBD1 (5 bases). Between the trimmed V and J ends, which lost 7 bases and 2 bases, there was a span of 9 bases. The CDR3 contains 13 residues. Per the germline V gene, CDR1 is SNHLY and CDR2 is FYNNEI. The CDR3 nucleotides read TGTGCCAGCACCAGGGATGGCAATCAGCCCCAGCATTTT. It codes for CASTRDGNQPQHF.

The chain has TRBV5-1 and TRBJ2-5; 7 nucleotides align to TRBD2. Per germline, CDR1 SGHRS and CDR2 YFSETQ. The V and J ends lost 0 bases and 2 bases, in that order; junction bases with no gene match: 1. The CDR3 is 14 residues long. The CDR3 DNA is TGCGCCAGCAGCTTGGCGGGGGGACAAGAGACCCAGTACTTC. Its protein product is CASSLAGGQETQYF.

There are a few counts of this clone. In DNA form, the CDR3 reads TGTGCCAGTGGAAGGGGAGGGGTTAACAATCAGCCCCAGCATTTT. Residues: CASGRGGVNNQPQHF. The rearrangement links TRBV6-5 to TRBJ1-5; TRBD1 is a possible D gene (5 bases). Trimming took 9 bases from V and 3 from J, leaving 18 bases between them. The CDR3 has 15 amino acids. Germline loops: CDR1 MNHEY, CDR2 SVGAGI.

The genes are TRBV6-1 and TRBJ2-7, with 10 nucleotides matching TRBD1. The J segment lost 3 bases and the V segment lost 5 bases, leaving 7 bases of the junction unmatched. The CDR3 runs 15 residues. Germline V gene data show CDR1 as MNHNS and CDR2 as SASEGT. The CDR3 DNA reads TGTGCCAGCAGTCGAAGTGGGGACAGGGGCTACGAGCAGTACTTC. Its translation is CASSRSGDRGYEQYF.

Concerning this clone: One junction end disagrees with the germline gene, perhaps due to a read error. The sample has other DNA sequences that encode this CDR3 too. The chain couples TRBV5-1 to TRBJ2-7; 7 positions match TRBD1. CDR3 length: 14 amino acids. Per germline, CDR1 SGHRS and CDR2 YFSETQ. As DNA, the CDR3 is TGCGCCAGTAGCTTGGAAGGGGGCGCGTACGAGCAGTACTTC. As protein: CASSLEGGAYEQYF.